This T cell receptor (beta chain) was documented in a study of T-cell memory formation after mild COVID-19. Study-wide context: TCR clusters were mostly confined to one donor each. The study, taken as a whole, reports: Day 15 to 85 contracting clones showed balanced CD4/CD8; later expanders leaned CD4+. What remained unconfirmed was the SARS-CoV-2 specificity of second-wave clones peaking on day 37.

This clonotype was seen only a few times. What it binds is not known. CDR3 size: 16 residues. CDR1 is SGHNT and CDR2 is YYREEE in the germline V gene (reference sequence). J gave up 4 bases and V 0 bases, and 6 bases lay outside the gene matches. TCRdb ran MiXCR on the 5' RACE reads and lists one entry per CDR3 protein. The sample lists about 560,000 distinct CDR3 sequences; roughly 18% were seen once. The sequencing input was PBMCs or a T cell subset sorted from them (not recorded which). The source is an adult woman who had mild COVID-19 (a few samples of this study predate the infection). Cell type and time point are not known. This sequence joins TRBV5-4 and TRBJ2-1; 8 positions match TRBD2. CDR3 sequence (DNA): TGTGCCAGCAGCTTGGATGCCGGGAGGGATTACAATGAGCAGTTCTTC. This gives the protein CASSLDAGRDYNEQFF. The full variable domain, in which reference TRBV5-4 and TRBJ2-1 provide the parts outside the CDR3, is ETGVTQSPTHLIKTRGQQVTLRCSSQSGHNTVSWYQQALGQGPQFIFQYYREEENGRGNFPPRFSGLQFPNYSSELNVNALELDDSALYLCASSLDAGRDYNEQFFGPGTRLTVL.